A selection of T cell receptor beta chains follows, all from one sample in a study of T-cell reconstitution after alpha-beta-depleted transplantation in children. TCRdb recomputed calls from the PCR reads with MiXCR, one row per CDR3 protein. The sample records about 310,000 distinct CDR3 sequences, approximately 23% being singletons. Sequencing used PBMCs, mostly from graft donor cells, obtained 180 days after TCRalphabeta/CD19-depleted stem cell transplant. Receptor source: a male patient between 10 and 17 years old who had a stem cell transplant for acute lymphoblastic leukemia, so the T cells may come from the graft donor. Both conserved end residues are part of each CDR3. D genes are given only for firm matches. Size is stated for part of the rows, as once, few or many counts, or as a class when the clone is expanded.

>few|TRBV27|TRBJ2-1|.
TGTGCCAGCACCGGGGGCTACCAAAACTACAATGAGCAGTTCTTC
CASTGGYQNYNEQFF
>few|TRBV25-1|TRBJ1-2|.
TGTGCCAGCAGTTTTACCGGGGACGGCGGCTACACCTTC
CASSFTGDGGYTF
>.|TRBV7-6|TRBJ2-7|TRBD2
TGTGCCAGCAGCTTAAGGGAGGGGAGGGACTACGAGCAGTACTTC
CASSLREGRDYEQYF
>few|TRBV4-1|TRBJ2-7|TRBD2
TGCGCCAGCAGCCTTGGGACTACCTTCCCCTACGAGCAGTACTTC
CASSLGTTFPYEQYF
>few|TRBV19|TRBJ2-6|.
TGTGCCAGTAGACCTCCCTCTGGGGCCAACGTCCTGACTTTC
CASRPPSGANVLTF
>few|TRBV5-1|TRBJ2-7|.
TGCGCCAGCAGCTTGGCGGCAGGGAATCACTACGAGCAGTACTTC
CASSLAAGNHYEQYF
>.|TRBV20-1|TRBJ1-5|TRBD1
TGCAGTGCTGGACAGGGTAGGCAGCCCCAGCATTTT
CSAGQGRQPQHF
>.|TRBV20-1|TRBJ2-1|.
TGCAGTGCTAGGAGGAGCGGGCCCTACAATGAGCAGTTCTTC
CSARRSGPYNEQFF
>.|TRBV29-1|TRBJ2-2|TRBD1
TGCAGCGTGCAGACAGGGGGCATCGGGGAGCTGTTTTTT
CSVQTGGIGELFF
>.|TRBV9|TRBJ2-6|.
TGTGCCAGCAGCACCCGGGACCTCCAGCTTTCTGGGGCCAACGTCCTGACTTTC
CASSTRDLQLSGANVLTF
>.|TRBV5-1|TRBJ1-5|TRBD1
TGCGCCAGCAGCTCGGGACAGGGTGTTCAGCCCCAGCATTTT
CASSSGQGVQPQHF
>.|TRBV13|TRBJ2-7|.
TGTGCCAGCAGCAGATCGGGTCGACCCGAGCAGTACTTC
CASSRSGRPEQYF
>few|TRBV7-9|TRBJ2-5|.
TGTGCCAGCAGCCCCTTCACGGGGTTTCGTGAGACCCAGTACTTC
CASSPFTGFRETQYF
>few|TRBV11-1|TRBJ2-3|.
TGTGCCAGCAGCTTCGCACCGGCCTTGCGGGGTATTAGCACAGATACGCAGTATTTT
CASSFAPALRGISTDTQYF
>.|TRBV21-1|TRBJ2-7|.
TGTGCCAGCAGCAAATTGAACGGGAGAACTTACGAGCAGTACTTC
CASSKLNGRTYEQYF
>few|TRBV6-1|TRBJ2-1|.
TGTGCCAGCAGTGAGGTCAGATCCTACAATGAGCAGTTCTTC
CASSEVRSYNEQFF
>few|TRBV27|TRBJ1-1|.
TGTGCCAGCAGTTCGATGGTGGGGCGGAACACTGAAGCTTTCTTT
CASSSMVGRNTEAFF
>.|TRBV9|TRBJ2-7|.
TGTGCCAGCAGCGTAGCACCGGACCTCTACGAGCAGTACTTC
CASSVAPDLYEQYF
>.|TRBV9|TRBJ2-3|.
TGTGCCAGCAGCGTAGAGGGCAGGGCTACAGATACGCAGTATTTT
CASSVEGRATDTQYF
>.|TRBV12-3/TRBV12-4|TRBJ2-7|TRBD2
TGTGCCAGCAGTTTAAGGCGGGAGTACTCCTACGAGCAGTACTTC
CASSLRREYSYEQYF
>once|TRBV20-1|TRBJ1-5|TRBD1
TGCAGTGCTAGAGTTGGACAGGGCCGCAATCAGCCCCAGCATTTT
CSARVGQGRNQPQHF
>few|TRBV3-1|TRBJ2-7|.
TGTGCCAGCAGTCACAGGTCCTACGAGCAGTACTTC
CASSHRSYEQYF
>.|TRBV5-1|TRBJ2-4|.
TGCGCCAGCAGCTTGGCCGAGACCCCCAAAAACATTCAGTACTTC
CASSLAETPKNIQYF
>.|TRBV5-4|TRBJ2-7|TRBD1
TGTGCCAGCAGCTGGGGGACAGGGGGCTACGAGCAGTACTTC
CASSWGTGGYEQYF
>.|TRBV19|TRBJ1-4|.
TGTGCCAGTAAGACCTTGGTTAATGAAAAACTGTTTTTT
CASKTLVNEKLFF
>.|TRBV5-6|TRBJ2-7|TRBD1
TGTGCCAGCAGCGTGTGGACAGGGGCTCCCTACGAGCAGTACTTC
CASSVWTGAPYEQYF
>few|TRBV7-8|TRBJ2-7|.
TGTGCCAGCAGCCCCTTTAACAGAGGCGAGCAGTACTTC
CASSPFNRGEQYF
>.|TRBV5-1|TRBJ1-2|.
TGCGCCAGCAGCGGGTTGGCTAACTATGGCTACACCTTC
CASSGLANYGYTF
>few|TRBV29-1|TRBJ1-2|.
TGCAGCACCGAGGGGAACTATGGCTACACCTTC
CSTEGNYGYTF
>.|TRBV21-1|TRBJ2-7|.
TGTGCCAGCACCCCTGTTAAAGGGGTGTTACGGGCGCAGTACTTC
CASTPVKGVLRAQYF
>few|TRBV15|TRBJ2-2|TRBD2
TGTGCCACCAGCAGTCGTAGCGGGAGGATTACCGGGGAGCTGTTTTTT
CATSSRSGRITGELFF
>few|TRBV7-9|TRBJ2-3|.
TGTGCCAGCAGCTGGTTTGCAGATACGCAGTATTTT
CASSWFADTQYF
>few|TRBV12-3/TRBV12-4|TRBJ2-7|TRBD2
TGTGCCAGCAACCGTAGCGGGAGAGGCTACGAGCAGTACTTC
CASNRSGRGYEQYF
>.|TRBV21-1|TRBJ2-1|.
TGTGCCAGCAGCAAAGCGCTCAGGGACAGGGGAAGTGAGCAGTTCTTC
CASSKALRDRGSEQFF
>.|TRBV7-3|TRBJ2-7|.
TGTGCCAGCAGCGCTAGCGTGGGCTCCTACGAGCAGTACTTC
CASSASVGSYEQYF
>.|TRBV11-3|TRBJ2-5|TRBD2
TGTGCCAGCAGCTCCGGACTAGCGGGAGTGGAGACCCAGTACTTC
CASSSGLAGVETQYF
>few|TRBV12-5|TRBJ2-7|.
TGTGCTAGTGGTTTGGTATTATCGGGGACGCCATCCTACGAGCAGTACTTC
CASGLVLSGTPSYEQYF
>.|TRBV7-9|TRBJ2-5|.
TGTGCCAGCAGCCGGGCACTGCAAGAGACCCAGTACTTC
CASSRALQETQYF
>.|TRBV7-9|TRBJ1-3|.
TGTGCCAGCAGCTTACGTTCAGTAGGATCTGGAAACACCATATATTTT
CASSLRSVGSGNTIYF
>.|TRBV5-1|TRBJ2-7|TRBD1
TGCGCCAGCAGCTTGTATCGGGACAGGGTCTACGAGCAGTACTTC
CASSLYRDRVYEQYF
>.|TRBV28|TRBJ2-7|.
TGTGCCAGCAGTTCTAGAGTCTTGGACACCACCTACGAGCAGTACTTC
CASSSRVLDTTYEQYF
>.|TRBV15|TRBJ2-7|.
TGTGCCACCCGGGGGCATGACAAGTACGAGCAGTACTTC
CATRGHDKYEQYF
>.|TRBV9|TRBJ2-2|.
TGTGCCAGCAGCGTAGATGACGCGGAGCTGTTTTTT
CASSVDDAELFF
>once|TRBV28|TRBJ2-1|.
TGTGCCAGCAGATCTCCAAGAGGGGTGATTGACAATGAGCAGTTCTTC
CASRSPRGVIDNEQFF
>.|TRBV12-3/TRBV12-4|TRBJ2-5|.
TGTGCCAGCAGTTTTGGGAAAGGTTGGGAGACCCAGTACTTC
CASSFGKGWETQYF
>.|TRBV12-3/TRBV12-4|TRBJ2-7|TRBD1
TGTGCCAGCAGTCGACAACAGGGGGCCGGCGAGCAGTACTTC
CASSRQQGAGEQYF
>.|TRBV21-1|TRBJ2-7|.
TGTGCCAGCAGCAAAAGTTCGGCAGTGGGATACGAGCAGTACTTC
CASSKSSAVGYEQYF
>few|TRBV10-3|TRBJ2-3|.
TGTGCCATCAGTCCAGCCACAGATACGCAGTATTTT
CAISPATDTQYF
>.|TRBV9|TRBJ1-1|.
TGTGCCAGCAGCGTAGACCCCAGTGAAGCTTTCTTT
CASSVDPSEAFF
>.|TRBV20-1|TRBJ2-1|TRBD2
TGCTGCGCTAGTGATGCCGGGACTAGCGGCCTTAAGAATGAGCAGTTCTTC
CCASDAGTSGLKNEQFF
>.|TRBV5-5|TRBJ2-7|.
TGTGCCAGCAGCTTGGGGGGCAGGGGCACCTACGAGCAGTACTTC
CASSLGGRGTYEQYF
>many|TRBV4-1|TRBJ2-5|.
TGCGCCAGCAGCCAAGAATCGAGTAAAGTATGGGGGACCCAGTACTTC
CASSQESSKVWGTQYF
>few|TRBV10-3|TRBJ2-3|TRBD2
TGTGCCATCAGTGAGTCTATAGCGGGCACATCAGCAGATACGCAGTATTTT
CAISESIAGTSADTQYF
>once|TRBV7-9|TRBJ2-2|.
TGTGCCAGCAGCTTTGCTCAGGGGACCGGGGAGCTGTTTTTT
CASSFAQGTGELFF
>few|TRBV7-3|TRBJ2-7|.
TGTGCCAGCAGCTTAATCGGCAGGAAATACGAGCAGTACTTC
CASSLIGRKYEQYF